This T cell receptor (beta chain) was retrieved from a study of cytomegalovirus exposure and HLA in healthy donors. Whole-study context: One earlier analysis, a look at 180 million or so T cells, found some 100 million unique TCR beta sequences. Study observations and caveats: In an earlier analysis, productive rearrangement rates for most beta V segments clustered near 87% or 30%.

This PCR relied on a set of 60 Vbeta primers and 13 Jbeta primers. TCRdb's copy holds only in-frame clones and misses some; the assay was immunoSEQ multiplex PCR. The sample has around 110,000 clones; over 75% are singletons. About this clone itself: No antigen is known for it.

The CDR3 is 11 amino acids. CDR1 is MNHEY, CDR2 SVGAGI, per germline. Trimming left V 4 bases short and J 5 bases short, with 5 bases between. Sequenced: PBMCs. The source is a man younger than 45 in good health and CMV-seronegative. This rearrangement joins TRBV6-5 to TRBJ2-5, with unresolved D. CDR3 residues: CASSFRETQYF. DNA for the CDR3: TGTGCCAGCAGTTTCCGGGAGACCCAGTACTTC.